This note documents a single TCR beta chain sequence. A second about 6 to 11 cycle PCR used barcoded and J-beta primers. TCRdb reprocessed the 5' RACE reads with MiXCR, giving one entry per CDR3 protein. The repertoire consists of around 790,000 distinct CDR3 sequences, with 40% to 50% occurring once and the leading ten covering about 21%. This entry comes from a study of blood T cells in healthy people across ages. On the study more broadly: Using template switching, researchers captured about one barcoded beta molecule for each two T cells.

Each donor's blood draw was roughly 9.8 milliliters of peripheral blood. This CDR3 has 16 residues. The source is a man between 60 and 70 years old in good health. The chain combines TRBV12-3 or TRBV12-4 with TRBJ1-2; tentatively, D is TRBD1 (6 bases). Sequenced sample: blood. The CDR3 is CVSLIRRDTFNYGYTF. The CDR3, as DNA: TGTGTCAGTCTTATTCGCCGGGACACGTTCAACTATGGCTACACCTTC.